Following are 29 T cell receptor beta chains from one sample sequenced in a study of T cells in Graves' hyperthyroidism and ophthalmopathy (dated by TCRdb to between 2018 and 2021). The library was built by means of multiplex PCR. The sequencing machine was an Illumina HiSeq 2000. The TCR beta CDR3 regions were amplified from RNA transcripts. The first round of RT-PCR for the TCR CDR3 was performed with the HTBI primer set and the Qiagen OneStep RT-PCR kit. The raw public data were reprocessed by TCRdb itself: fastp quality trimming at Q25, MiXCR clonotype calling, in-frame beta chains only. Identical CDR3 proteins give one entry, which carries the most common genes and DNA. This sample comprises 700,000 or so distinct CDR3 sequences, around 17% of them detected only once. The top ten hold about 8.4% of the sample. Sequencing was done on a sample of blood. The source of these receptors is a man aged 18 to 29 with Graves' hyperthyroidism.

The chain uses TRBV27 and TRBJ2-5; 7 bases fit TRBD2. Germline V gene sequence: CDR1 MNHEY, CDR2 SMNVEV (reference sequence). J lost 3 bases, V lost 2 bases, and 6 bases had no gene match. The CDR3 loop spans 15 amino acids. CDR3 residues: CASSLAGVVKETQYF. The DNA for the CDR3 is TGTGCCAGCAGTTTAGCGGGGGTCGTGAAAGAGACCCAGTACTTC.

This clonotype was seen only a few times. Germline and junction disagree at one end, which may indicate a read error. The gene calls are TRBV6-1 and TRBJ2-5; 14 positions match TRBD2. The CDR3 runs to 18 residues. Germline V gene sequence: CDR1 MNHNS, CDR2 SASEGT. CDR3 nucleotides: TGTGCCGGCAGCCCCGGACTAGCGGGAGGCCCATTCCAAGAGACCCAGTACTTC. Amino acid sequence: CAGSPGLAGGPFQETQYF.

This clonotype was recorded a few times. J is TRBJ2-7 and V is TRBV2; D is tentatively TRBD1 or TRBD2 (6 bases each). Looked up from germline, CDR1 is SNHLY and CDR2 is FYNNEI. The CDR3 loop spans 13 amino acids. V was clipped by 7 bases and J by 0 bases, with 10 bases between them. The CDR3 DNA sequence: TGTGCCAGCAAAGAGGGGGGCTCCTACGAGCAGTACTTC. Its protein is CASKEGGSYEQYF.

This clonotype came up once. The chain is built from TRBV20-1 and TRBJ2-7, with TRBD2 identical over 9 bases. In germline, CDR1 is DFQATT, CDR2 SNEGSKA (reference sequence). Trimming removed 5 bases from V and 5 bases from J; junction bases left unmatched: 7. The CDR3 has 13 residues. The CDR3 reads CSACPGLANEQYF. Here the CDR3 DNA reads TGCAGTGCTTGTCCGGGACTAGCAAACGAGCAGTACTTC.

This clonotype was counted at least ten times. The chain couples TRBV11-3 to TRBJ2-5, with 14 bases that match TRBD2. CDR3 length equals 16 residues. Per germline, CDR1 SGHNT and CDR2 YENEEA. With V trimmed by 3 bases and J by 5 bases, 5 bases remained unmatched. In DNA form, the CDR3 reads TGTGCCAGCAGCTTGGGACTAGCGGGAGCTCAGGAGACCCAGTACTTC. This translates into CASSLGLAGAQETQYF.

This clonotype appeared many times. This chain uses TRBV20-1 with TRBJ2-2, with 9 bases matching TRBD2. V was clipped by 0 bases and J by 0 bases; unmatched bases: 5. The V gene's germline CDR1 is DFQATT and CDR2 SNEGSKA (reference sequence). CDR3 length: 17 amino acids. The CDR3 DNA is TGCAGTGCTAGAGATCTACTAGCGGGCTCGAACACCGGGGAGCTGTTTTTT. Protein sequence: CSARDLLAGSNTGELFF.

This clonotype was seen just once. The chain combines TRBV11-3 with TRBJ2-7, with D perhaps given as TRBD1 or TRBD2 (5 bases each). This CDR3 region has 13 residues. V was clipped by 0 bases and J by 5 bases, with 8 bases between them. Germline CDR1 reads SGHNT; CDR2 reads YENEEA. CDR3 coding DNA: TGTGCCAGCAGCTTAGAGCCGGGACACGAGCAGTACTTC. This gives the protein CASSLEPGHEQYF.

This clonotype was seen at least ten times. The chain is built from TRBV11-2 and TRBJ2-3, with TRBD1 identical over 8 bases. CDR3 size: 16 residues. The V gene end was trimmed by 2 bases and the J gene end by 7 bases; junction bases not matched to a gene: 11. CDR1 SGHAT and CDR2 FQNNGV come from the germline V gene. In DNA form, the CDR3 reads TGTGCCAGCAGCTTATTTGGGGCAGGGGGCCGGCATACGCAGTATTTT. Protein product: CASSLFGAGGRHTQYF.

This clonotype appeared many times. This sequence joins TRBV18 and TRBJ1-1; no firm D call. The CDR3 spans 13 residues. The germline V gene encodes CDR1 KGHSH and CDR2 LQKENI. V gave up 5 bases and J gave up 4 bases, with 11 bases separating them. Here the CDR3 reads CASSSNVGTEAFF. The CDR3, as DNA: TGTGCCAGCTCATCGAATGTGGGCACTGAAGCTTTCTTT.

This clonotype was recorded at least ten times. This chain connects TRBV7-9 to TRBJ2-5; 10 bases match TRBD2. The CDR3 totals 16 residues. J gave up 3 bases and V 1 base, and 5 bases lay outside the gene matches. The V gene's germline CDR1 is SEHNR and CDR2 FQNEAQ (reference sequence). The CDR3 reads CASSLGRLAGEETQYF. DNA of the CDR3: TGTGCCAGCAGCTTAGGGCGGCTAGCGGGAGAAGAGACCCAGTACTTC. The variable domain in full, completed from reference TRBV7-9 and TRBJ2-5, reads DTGVSQNPRHKITKRGQNVTFRCDPISEHNRLYWYRQTLGQGPEFLTYFQNEAQLEKSRLLSDRFSAERPKGSFSTLEIQRTEQGDSAMYLCASSLGRLAGEETQYFGPGTRLLVL.

This clonotype was observed at least ten times. V usage is TRBV2 and J usage is TRBJ2-2; 15 bases map to TRBD2. V dropped 5 bases and J dropped 0; count of bases not matched to a gene: 4. Germline lookup yields CDR1 SNHLY and CDR2 FYNNEI. This CDR3 contains 18 residues. CDR3 protein: CASSPRTSGRANTGELFF. DNA for the CDR3: TGTGCCAGCAGTCCTAGGACTAGCGGGAGGGCGAACACCGGGGAGCTGTTTTTT.

The chain uses TRBV25-1 and TRBJ2-1; D is unresolved. Germline V gene lookup returns CDR1 MGHDK and CDR2 SYGVNS. Trimming removed 1 base from V and 2 bases from J, with 12 bases in between. The CDR3 contains 16 residues. The CDR3 nucleotides are TGTGCCAGCAGTGAATCGGTGGTATTCACCTACAATGAGCAGTTCTTC. Translation gives CASSESVVFTYNEQFF. The full variable domain, in which reference TRBV25-1 and TRBJ2-1 provide the parts outside the CDR3, is EADIYQTPRYLVIGTGKKITLECSQTMGHDKMYWYQQDPGMELHLIHYSYGVNSTEKGDLSSESTVSRIRTEHFPLTLESARPSHTSQYLCASSESVVFTYNEQFFGPGTRLTVL.

This clonotype turned up a few times. The junction departs from the called germline gene at one end, perhaps through a read error. The chain uses TRBV15 and TRBJ1-5; no clear D gene. This CDR3 comprises 13 residues. Germline assignment: CDR1 LNHNV and CDR2 YYDKDF (reference sequence). The CDR3 DNA sequence: TGTGCCGCCAGCATGGAGGAGAATCAGCCCCAGCATTTT. Amino acid sequence: CAASMEENQPQHF.

The genes are TRBV20-1 and TRBJ2-3, with a weak D call TRBD2 (6 bases). The germline V and J ends were trimmed by 3 bases and 1 base, with 14 bases remaining between them. The CDR3 spans 15 residues. Germline loops: CDR1 DFQATT, CDR2 SNEGSKA (reference sequence). CDR3 protein: CSASEFRRGTDTQYF. In nucleotides, the CDR3 is TGCAGTGCTAGCGAGTTCAGGAGGGGCACAGATACGCAGTATTTT.

The chain joins TRBV25-1 to TRBJ1-2; maybe TRBD1 (5 bases). Germline V CDR1 and CDR2: MGHDK, SYGVNS. The CDR3 contains 13 residues. Trimming took 2 bases from V and 3 from J, leaving 7 bases between them. The CDR3 is CASSEAGYYGYTF. The CDR3 nucleotides read TGTGCCAGCAGTGAAGCAGGGTACTATGGCTACACCTTC.

This sequence joins TRBV24-1 and TRBJ1-4, with 12 bases that match TRBD1. V shed 12 bases and J 5 bases; nucleotides not matched to a gene: 6. This CDR3 region has 14 residues. Germline lookup yields CDR1 KGHDR and CDR2 SFDVKD. CDR3 nucleotides: TGTGCCTCCCAAGGGACAGGGGGCAATGAAAAACTGTTTTTT. It encodes CASQGTGGNEKLFF.

There are many counts of this clonotype. J is TRBJ2-7 and V is TRBV6-2 or TRBV6-3, with 8 bases that match TRBD2. Trimming removed 1 base from V and 2 bases from J; junction bases left unmatched: 4. Germline V lookup: CDR1 MNHEY, CDR2 SVGEGT. This CDR3 has 15 residues. This CDR3 is CASSYLAGLTYEQYF. CDR3 nucleotides: TGTGCCAGCAGTTACTTAGCGGGACTAACCTACGAGCAGTACTTC.

This clonotype was seen a handful of times. V and J are TRBV12-5 and TRBJ2-3; tentatively, D is TRBD2 (6 bases). Germline loops: CDR1 LGHNT, CDR2 FRNRAP. The V end was cut by 6 bases, the J end by 6 bases, with 10 bases between. The CDR3 loop spans 12 amino acids. The CDR3 here is CASGNREDTQYF. The CDR3, as DNA: TGTGCTAGTGGGAACCGGGAGGATACGCAGTATTTT.

This clonotype came up a few times. V gene TRBV29-1 combines with J gene TRBJ1-2, with 7 bases that match TRBD1. Trimming took 3 bases from V and 8 from J; bases not matched to a gene: 18. This CDR3 spans 16 amino acids. Germline V gene sequence: CDR1 SQVTM, CDR2 ANQGSEA. The CDR3 here is CSVDKNPGTQGYGYTF. DNA of the CDR3: TGCAGCGTTGATAAAAACCCGGGGACACAGGGGTACGGCTACACCTTC.

The J gene is TRBJ1-6, the V gene TRBV28, with TRBD1 matching 7 bases. The CDR3 consists of 15 residues. Trimming removed 3 bases from V and 7 bases from J; junction bases left unmatched: 6. CDR1 is MDHEN and CDR2 is SYDVKM in the germline V gene. CDR3 region: CASSFGQALNSPLHF. The CDR3 DNA reads TGTGCCAGCAGTTTTGGACAGGCACTCAATTCACCCCTCCACTTT. Looking up the rest from reference TRBV28 and TRBJ1-6 gives the full variable domain: DVKVTQSSRYLVKRTGEKVFLECVQDMDHENMFWYRQDPGLGLRLIYFSYDVKMKEKGDIPEGYSVSREKKERFSLILESASTNQTSMYLCASSFGQALNSPLHFGNGTRLTVT.

The genes are TRBV3-1 and TRBJ2-7; 8 bases are a match to TRBD2. CDR3 length equals 14 residues. Germline V gives CDR1 LGHDT, CDR2 YNNKEL (reference sequence). V lost 7 bases, J lost 0 bases, and 5 bases stayed unmatched. CDR3 sequence reads: CASTESGSSYEQYF. As DNA, the CDR3 is TGTGCCAGCACCGAGAGCGGGAGCTCCTACGAGCAGTACTTC.

Points on this clonotype: A much larger clone is a single base away; this may be a read error. This chain joins TRBV20-1 and TRBJ2-7; TRBD1 matches at 7 bases. Germline lookup yields CDR1 DFQATT and CDR2 SNEGSKA (reference sequence). V trimming: 5 bases; J trimming: 3 bases; junction bases outside the gene matches: 7. The CDR3 has 13 amino acids. CDR3 in amino acids: CSAPGTVFYEQYF. CDR3 bases: TGCAGTGCTCCCGGGACAGTATTCTACGAGCAGTACTTC.

This clonotype was seen many times. This chain joins TRBV27 and TRBJ1-1, with D uncertain. The germline CDR1 and CDR2 sequences are MNHEY and SMNVEV (reference sequence). The CDR3 runs to 12 residues. V lost 5 bases and J lost 8, with 12 bases in between. DNA of the CDR3: TGTGCCAGCAGTCTAGGACCGGGGGAAGCTTTCTTT. Translating gives CASSLGPGEAFF.

Ten or more counts support this clonotype. The chain links TRBV2 to TRBJ1-1; 9 bases agree with TRBD1. Germline CDR1 and CDR2: SNHLY and FYNNEI. The J segment lost 1 base and the V segment lost 2 bases, leaving 8 bases of the junction unmatched. The CDR3 is made up of 17 amino acids. The CDR3 protein is CASSESIKGQGNTEAFF. CDR3 in DNA: TGTGCCAGCAGTGAAAGCATTAAGGGACAGGGGAACACTGAAGCTTTCTTT.

This clonotype was counted a few times. The chain combines TRBV4-2 with TRBJ2-7; no clear D gene. This CDR3 contains 14 residues. Trimming cost V 0 bases and J 6 bases, with 12 bases left between them. In germline, CDR1 is LGHNA, CDR2 YNFKEQ. CDR3 region: CASSQDLSAREQYF. The CDR3 nucleotides read TGTGCCAGCAGCCAAGATCTCTCGGCGCGCGAGCAGTACTTC.

This clonotype has more than one count but fewer than ten. The genes are TRBV6-1 and TRBJ1-2; no reliable D call. V lost 5 bases and J 4 bases, leaving 11 bases between the germline ends. The CDR3 has 13 amino acids. Germline V lookup: CDR1 MNHNS, CDR2 SASEGT. The CDR3 bases are TGTGCCAGCAGTCGGCCGACGTCCTATGGCTACACCTTC. Translating gives CASSRPTSYGYTF.

This clonotype was counted many times. V usage is TRBV24-1 and J usage is TRBJ2-5, with a possible D match to TRBD2 (6 bases). The germline V gene encodes CDR1 KGHDR and CDR2 SFDVKD. There are 14 residues in the CDR3. Deletions cut 3 bases from V and 5 bases from J, with 12 bases between. CDR3 coding DNA: TGTGCCACCAGTGATAACGGTCGGGGGGAGACCCAGTACTTC. Protein: CATSDNGRGETQYF.

This clonotype has only a few counts. This chain links TRBV15 with TRBJ1-4; TRBD1 matches 11 bases. The CDR3 extends over 15 amino acids. With V trimmed by 3 bases and J by 7 bases, 4 bases remained unmatched. Per the germline V gene, CDR1 is LNHNV and CDR2 is YYDKDF (reference sequence). The CDR3 nucleotides read TGTGCCACCAGCAGCGGACAGGGGGCAGGTGAAAAACTGTTTTTT. Encoded protein: CATSSGQGAGEKLFF.

The V gene is TRBV7-9, the J gene TRBJ2-1, with 8 bases fitting TRBD2. Trimming removed 3 bases from V and 6 bases from J; junction bases left unmatched: 7. This CDR3 is built from 15 residues. Per the germline V gene, CDR1 is SEHNR and CDR2 is FQNEAQ (reference sequence). The CDR3 nucleotides read TGTGCCAGCAGCTTGGGCCGGGGGGGAGGCAATGAGCAGTTCTTC. Amino acid sequence: CASSLGRGGGNEQFF.